Below are 26 T cell receptor beta chains sequenced from a single sample in a study of T cell clonotyping in hematopoietic cell transplantation (dated by TCRdb to about 2021). The method was the immunoSEQ multiplex PCR assay. This is the immuneACCESS table as TCRdb keeps it, with only in-frame sequences that have V and J called. A part of the clones is gone; compared with another copy, unresolved V genes explain less than half, and the rest is unexplained. This sample gives about 27,000 clones in total; under 85% of them show up just once. The ten top clones hold about 5.9% of the sample. Read against the paper, the sample's time point label means: recipient sample about 28 days before transplant, after cytoreduction. Source: peripheral blood mononuclear cells, taken before stem cell transplant. The source is a man in his fifties or sixties with myelodysplastic syndrome. Some clones in this sample may be carry-over from other donors' samples.

The CDR3 loop reads CASSPLAGGGETQYF. The CDR3 DNA follows: TGCGCCAGCAGCCCCCTAGCGGGAGGTGGAGAGACCCAGTACTTC. This chain connects TRBV5-1 to TRBJ2-5; TRBD2 matches 11 bases. This CDR3 comprises 15 residues. Germline CDR1 and CDR2: SGHRS and YFSETQ. J lost 4 bases, V lost 4 bases, and 6 bases had no gene match.

The J gene is TRBJ1-5, the V gene TRBV27; D might be TRBD1 (5 bases). This CDR3 is built from 17 residues. Germline lookup yields CDR1 MNHEY and CDR2 SMNVEV (reference sequence). Between the trimmed V and J ends, which lost 1 base and 2 bases, there was a span of 15 bases. DNA of the CDR3: TGTGCCAGCAGTTTATTCCGCCCGGGGGTGGGCAATCAGCCCCAGCATTTT. Protein: CASSLFRPGVGNQPQHF.

The chain carries TRBV9 and TRBJ1-2; D unresolved. Germline lookup yields CDR1 SGDLS and CDR2 YYNGEE. V lost 3 bases, J lost 8 bases, and 14 bases lay in between. This CDR3 has 13 amino acids. In DNA form, the CDR3 reads TGTGCCAGCAGCGAGCGGGTCGACTCGGGCTACACCTTC. It is translated as CASSERVDSGYTF.

This clone was observed a handful of times. The chain recombines TRBV7-2 with TRBJ1-5; D unresolved. The CDR3 runs 15 residues. CDR1 and CDR2 (germline): SGHTA, FQGNSA. Trimming pared 2 bases from V and 1 base from J, leaving 9 bases between. The CDR3 spells CASSLRPGSNQPQHF. In DNA, the CDR3 is TGTGCCAGCAGCTTAAGGCCCGGGAGCAATCAGCCCCAGCATTTT. Combining the CDR3 with reference TRBV7-2 and TRBJ1-5 gives the whole variable domain GAGVSQSPSNKVTEKGKDVELRCDPISGHTALYWYRQSLGQGLEFLIYFQGNSAPDKSGLPSDRFSAERTGGSVSTLTIQRTQQEDSAVYLCASSLRPGSNQPQHFGDGTRLSIL.

DNA for the CDR3: TGTGCCAGCAGCTTACAGAGCACGCAACAAGAGACCCAGTACTTC. This gives the protein CASSLQSTQQETQYF. The J gene is TRBJ2-5, the V gene TRBV7-2, with unresolved D. V was pared by 2 bases and J by 2 bases, with 12 bases between. CDR1 is SGHTA, CDR2 FQGNSA, per germline. This CDR3 has 15 amino acids.

The rearrangement uses TRBV4-2 and TRBJ1-1; D is ambiguous. The CDR3 is 17 residues long. Germline CDR1 reads LGHNA; CDR2 reads YNFKEQ. V gave up 1 base and J gave up 0 bases, with 15 bases separating them. CDR3 DNA: TGTGCCAGCAGCCAAGCGACACCCGATGGGGTGAACACTGAAGCTTTCTTT. Translated, it gives CASSQATPDGVNTEAFF.

The chain links TRBV11-3 to TRBJ1-2; D possibly corresponds to TRBD1 (5 bases). Trimming pared 5 bases from V and 4 bases from J, leaving 20 bases between. This CDR3 has 16 residues. CDR1 and CDR2 (germline): SGHNT, YENEEA. The CDR3 spells CASSPRQGRGSYGYTF. In DNA form, the CDR3 reads TGTGCCAGCAGCCCTAGGCAGGGAAGGGGATCCTATGGCTACACCTTC.

This clone is a singleton in its sample. The chain carries TRBV29-1 and TRBJ1-1, with TRBD1 as a possible D gene (6 bases). The ends were cut back, 4 bases at V and 5 bases at J, with 17 bases in the middle. CDR3 length: 14 residues. Germline V CDR1 and CDR2: SQVTM, ANQGSEA. The CDR3 region is CSVVFGDMGTEAFF. Here the CDR3 DNA reads TGCAGCGTTGTCTTCGGGGACATGGGGACTGAAGCTTTCTTT.

The gene calls are TRBV6-6 and TRBJ2-1; D remains unclear. Looked up from germline, CDR1 is MNHNY and CDR2 is SVGAGI (reference sequence). Trimming took 6 bases from V and 9 from J, leaving 15 bases between them. This CDR3 spans 13 amino acids. The CDR3 coding sequence is TGTGCCAGCAGCCCCGTCTCTAGTAGTGAGCAGTTCTTC. This encodes CASSPVSSSEQFF.

The chain has TRBV30 and TRBJ2-2; D gene ambiguous. V lost 2 bases, J lost 2 bases, and 9 bases lay in between. The CDR3 has 14 amino acids. Germline CDR1 reads GTSNPN; CDR2 reads SVGIG (reference sequence). CDR3 protein: CAWSPWHNTGELFF. The CDR3 bases are TGTGCCTGGAGTCCCTGGCACAACACCGGGGAGCTGTTTTTT.

The rearrangement joins TRBV6-5 to TRBJ1-5, with unresolved D. CDR1 is MNHEY, CDR2 SVGAGI, per germline. The length of the CDR3 is 15 residues. Trimming stripped 0 bases from V and 3 bases from J, with 9 bases between. This chain's CDR3 is CASSYSPEPNQPQHF. The CDR3 nucleotides are TGTGCCAGCAGTTACTCGCCAGAGCCCAATCAGCCCCAGCATTTT.

The gene calls are TRBV25-1 and TRBJ1-4, with D tentatively TRBD1 (6 bases). Germline V gene data show CDR1 as MGHDK and CDR2 as SYGVNS. V gave up 0 bases and J gave up 7 bases, with 15 bases separating them. CDR3 length: 16 amino acids. This CDR3 is CASSEYLRGRGEKLFF. The CDR3 DNA reads as TGTGCCAGCAGTGAATATCTCCGGGGGCGGGGTGAAAAACTGTTTTTT.

The table lists this clone with a few counts. This chain joins TRBV6-1 and TRBJ2-7, with no clear D. The germline V and J ends were trimmed by 2 bases and 5 bases, with 7 bases remaining between them. From germline, CDR1 is MNHNS and CDR2 SASEGT. There are 12 residues in the CDR3. The CDR3 sequence: CASSEWSDEQYF. CDR3 DNA sequence: TGTGCCAGCAGTGAATGGTCAGACGAGCAGTACTTC.

This clone was seen a handful of times. The rearrangement joins TRBV11-2 to TRBJ2-3; D is ambiguous. CDR3 length: 16 amino acids. V shed 4 bases and J shed 4 bases, with 18 bases lying between them. Germline CDR1 is SGHAT and CDR2 is FQNNGV. CDR3 DNA: TGTGCCAGCAGCTACACCCAGGCCCTGACGGCAGATACGCAGTATTTT. Translated, it gives CASSYTQALTADTQYF.

This clone has only a few counts. CDR3 DNA: TGTGCCAGCAGTTACGCGGGCACTGAAGCTTTCTTT. It specifies CASSYAGTEAFF. The chain joins TRBV6-5 to TRBJ1-1; D unresolved. The V gene lost 2 bases and the J gene lost 4 bases, with 5 bases spanning the gap. CDR1 and CDR2 from the germline V gene are MNHEY and SVGAGI. The CDR3 spans 12 residues.

The rearrangement uses TRBV5-6 and TRBJ1-5; possible D gene TRBD1, 5 bases. Germline assignment: CDR1 SGHDT and CDR2 YYEEEE. This CDR3 region has 16 residues. V was cut by 3 bases and J by 3 bases, with 16 bases left in between. CDR3 loop: CASSWVQGEDNQPQHF. CDR3 sequence (DNA): TGTGCCAGCAGCTGGGTCCAGGGAGAGGACAATCAGCCCCAGCATTTT.

The V call is TRBV27, the J call TRBJ2-3; 8 positions agree with TRBD2. V gave up 3 bases and J gave up 6 bases; unmatched junction bases: 8. CDR1 MNHEY and CDR2 SMNVEV come from the germline V gene (reference sequence). The CDR3 length is 15 residues. The CDR3 loop is CASSFLVAGTDTQYF. DNA for the CDR3: TGTGCCAGCAGTTTTCTCGTAGCGGGGACGGATACGCAGTATTTT.

The chain employs TRBV9 and TRBJ1-2; D gene uncertain. V gave up 6 bases and J gave up 4 bases, with 13 bases separating them. The CDR3 sequence is 13 residues long. Germline loops: CDR1 SGDLS, CDR2 YYNGEE. The CDR3 loop is CASTGDWSYGYTF. CDR3 sequence (DNA): TGTGCCAGCACAGGAGATTGGAGCTATGGCTACACCTTC.

This clone has just one count. The chain uses TRBV6-5 and TRBJ2-5; 11 bases are shared with TRBD2. Germline values: CDR1 MNHEY, CDR2 SVGAGI. The CDR3 has 15 amino acids. V was clipped by 6 bases and J by 4 bases; unmatched bases: 7. CDR3 sequence (DNA): TGTGCCAGCAGAAGGACTAGCGGGTCCTTAGAGACCCAGTACTTC. Its protein product is CASRRTSGSLETQYF.

The chain recombines TRBV5-6 with TRBJ1-1; tentatively, D is TRBD1 (5 bases). The CDR3 covers 14 residues. Looked up from germline, CDR1 is SGHDT and CDR2 is YYEEEE. Trimming shortened V by 4 bases and J by 0 bases, and 10 bases separated the two germline ends. CDR3 DNA: TGTGCCAGCAGCGCGGGACTGCTGAACACTGAAGCTTTCTTT. The encoded protein is CASSAGLLNTEAFF.

The rearrangement links TRBV28 to TRBJ2-7; TRBD2 matches at 10 bases. Germline loops: CDR1 MDHEN, CDR2 SYDVKM. Germline trimming cut 5 bases from V and 0 bases from J; bases unmatched to any gene: 10. This CDR3 spans 17 amino acids. CDR3 in amino acids: CASSLAGLAESSYEQYF. CDR3 bases: TGTGCCAGCAGTCTCGCCGGACTAGCGGAGAGCTCCTACGAGCAGTACTTC.

J is TRBJ2-7 and V is TRBV10-1; 7 positions match TRBD1. CDR3 size: 16 residues. V was pared by 6 bases and J by 0 bases, with 11 bases of the junction left unmatched. In germline, CDR1 is WNHNN, CDR2 SYGVQD (reference sequence). The CDR3 DNA is TGCGCCAGCAGCCCCCTCACAGCAGGGGGCTCCTACGAGCAGTACTTC. It yields the protein CASSPLTAGGSYEQYF.

The chain is built from TRBV30 and TRBJ2-1; possibly TRBD1 for D (6 bases). The CDR3 consists of 15 residues. Germline values: CDR1 GTSNPN, CDR2 SVGIG (reference sequence). Trimming took 8 bases from V and 4 from J, leaving 21 bases between them. The CDR3 DNA is TGTGCCGCCATCAAGGACAGTACCTTATACAATGAGCAGTTCTTC. It specifies CAAIKDSTLYNEQFF.

The chain is built from TRBV30 and TRBJ2-7, with D unclear. This CDR3 contains 11 residues. CDR1 is GTSNPN, CDR2 SVGIG, per germline (reference sequence). V gave up 7 bases and J gave up 5 bases, with 12 bases separating them. The CDR3 DNA is TGTGCCTCAGTTTTGGGCCACGAGCAGTACTTC. This sequence encodes CASVLGHEQYF.

J is TRBJ1-2 and V is TRBV6-5; 7 bases match TRBD1. The CDR3 spans 13 residues. Germline V gene lookup returns CDR1 MNHEY and CDR2 SVGAGI. Trimming took 6 bases from V and 4 from J; bases not matched to a gene: 5. CDR3 in DNA: TGTGCCAGCAGACCTGACAGGGCCTATGGCTACACCTTC. As protein: CASRPDRAYGYTF.

The rearrangement joins TRBV28 to TRBJ1-5; D is unresolved. V was clipped by 6 bases and J by 8 bases, with 11 bases between them. Germline V gives CDR1 MDHEN, CDR2 SYDVKM. The CDR3 consists of 12 residues. For the CDR3, the DNA is TGTGCCAGCAGGAACCTATGGGAGCCCCAGCATTTT. Residues: CASRNLWEPQHF.